The entry that follows covers one T cell receptor (beta chain) sequence. Its target antigen remains unknown. No much larger clone is present one base from it, and per-base qualities are unavailable. This sample is drawn from a study of T cell responses to AZD1222 COVID-19 vaccine (dated by TCRdb to the early 2020s). For context, the study as a whole: AZD1222 recipients whose second dose came at about 4 weeks and those whose second dose came at about 12 weeks were combined into one group, since spike-specific TCR depth and breadth did not differ between the two schedules. A total of under 250 trial participants underwent TCR sequencing, of whom nearly 210 had received two doses of AZD1222 and 26 had received two doses of the MenACWY control vaccine. Trial participants were enrolled by age into subgroups of 18-55, 56-69 and 70-plus years, and around 150, 29 and 61 TCR-sequenced participants, respectively, were included in these subgroups. Overall study outcomes, separate from this receptor: Most participants were white British and females outnumbered males, and the authors suggested that clonal diversity may have been underestimated. Conclusions about previously exposed vaccinees are limited, since just 6 or 7 AZD1222 recipients were seropositive for SARS-CoV-2 at baseline. After two AZD1222 doses, spike-specific TCR breadth and depth were significantly higher than at day 0 and than in MenACWY recipients. The 56-69-year group was small, and its depth increase did not reach significance, likely because of low power. Because no day 14 peak-response samples were available, the repertoires could be characterized only after the peak T cell response. The vaccine-associated CD4 TCRs covered the entire spike protein, and the dominant responses fell in regions 160-218 and 743-854. Epitopes outside the regions mutated in the B.1.351 and B.1.1.7 variants were reportedly recognized by nearly half of the unique spike-specific TCRs.

The CDR3 regions of human TCRbeta chains were analyzed by immunosequencing. Turning to the authors' computational methods: TCRs in the repertoires were compared against a reference library of SARS-CoV-2-specific TCRs that had been generated with the MIRA antigen-specificity platform. Breadth meant the fraction of unique TCRs that were SARS-CoV-2-associated, whereas depth meant the fraction of total T cells that were SARS-CoV-2-associated. Using the MIRA data, each spike-specific TCR was assigned both to the spike region to which the TCR was reactive and to a CD4 or CD8 class. Log10-transformed breadth and depth values were compared by one-way ANOVA with Sidak's multiple comparisons tests. TCRdb provides this immuneACCESS table in a form limited to in-frame rearrangements. Some clones are lacking; in checked studies, under half of them reflect an unresolved V gene, and why the rest are absent is not known. V and J calls and clone size come straight from that table; D and trimming were deduced from the DNA. This sample gives roughly 130,000 clones in total; approximately 90% of them show up just once. Clones ranked in the top ten supply around 3% of the sample.

This specimen's time point label, interpreted: baseline before first vaccination. Samples from vaccinated people were obtained from the UK trials COV001 and COV002, which included a single-blind randomized controlled phase 2/3 trial of AZD1222 (ChAdOx1 nCoV-19) in healthy adults. For TCRbeta chain sequencing, PBMC samples were collected from trial participants at day 0 and at day 28 after the second dose. Relative to germline, V is missing 6 bases and J is missing 5 bases, with 6 bases of the junction outside any gene match. From a lookup of the germline V gene, CDR1 and CDR2 are SGHDN and FVKESK. The CDR3 contains 14 residues, cysteine and phenylalanine counted. Only the CDR3 part of the read is kept: 42 bases, read in frame from the first base.

The specimen was peripheral blood, collected on day 0 of AZD1222 vaccination. Recombination joined TRBV14 with TRBJ1-1, and 10 bases in between align with TRBD1. The receptor comes from an adult in good health. The CDR3 protein sequence reads: CASSWDRGFTEAFF. The sequenced DNA: TGTGCCAGCAGTTGGGACAGGGGTTTTACTGAAGCTTTCTTT.